Listed below are T cell receptor beta chains from one sample, sequenced in a study of shared clonotypes between healthy human individuals. Libraries were prepared by immunoSEQ multiplex PCR; TCRdb keeps only in-frame clonotypes and omits some of them. Seen here are about 660,000 clones, around 67% observed once, and the top ten hold 1.5% to 2%. The sequenced material came from memory CD4+ T cells sorted from blood. Receptors were obtained from a woman aged 25 to 45 in good health. The CDR3 runs from the conserved cysteine through the conserved F or W. A D gene is named only where the DNA matches it firmly. A clone size is listed for some rows: how often the clone was seen (once, few, many), or a class if it is expanded.

size,D,V,J,DNA,CDR3
NA,TRBD2,TRBV7-8,TRBJ2-1,TGTGCCAGCAGCTTAGATTCGGGACTAACCATCAATGAGCAGTTCTTC,CASSLDSGLTINEQFF
NA,NA,TRBV5-1,TRBJ2-1,TGCGCCAGCAGCGGGGCAGGTGGCGGAGGGGGGAGTGAGCAGTTCTTC,CASSGAGGGGGSEQFF
many,TRBD1,TRBV5-1,TRBJ2-7,TGCGCCAGCAGCTTGAGTAGGGGGACAGGGGTCCACGAGCAGTACTTC,CASSLSRGTGVHEQYF
few,NA,TRBV30,TRBJ1-2,TGTGCCTGGAGTAGGGGGGAAATCTATGGCTACACCTTC,CAWSRGEIYGYTF
NA,NA,TRBV6-5,TRBJ2-3,TGTGCCAGCAGTTATACCCCAGATTCCACAGATACGCAGTATTTT,CASSYTPDSTDTQYF
NA,TRBD1,TRBV6-5,TRBJ2-7,TGTGCCAGCAGATTCCGGGACAGGGGCGGCGAGCAGTACTTC,CASRFRDRGGEQYF
NA,NA,TRBV7-2,TRBJ1-1,TGTGCCAGCAGCTCAGGCTGGGGCACTGAAGCTTTCTTT,CASSSGWGTEAFF
NA,TRBD2,TRBV27,TRBJ2-3,TGTGCCAGCAATGACGTGACTAGCGGGAGGCCAGGTTACACAGATACGCAGTATTTT,CASNDVTSGRPGYTDTQYF
NA,NA,TRBV2,TRBJ1-4,TGTGCCAGTCGACTCGGTGAAAAACTGTTTTTT,CASRLGEKLFF
NA,NA,TRBV30,TRBJ1-5,TGTGCCTGGAGTGTGGTGGGGGGAGCCGATCAGCCCCAGCATTTT,CAWSVVGGADQPQHF
NA,NA,TRBV5-1,TRBJ2-2,TGCGCCAGCAGCTCCCAAGCGGGTCTAAGTCCCGGGGAGCTGTTTTTT,CASSSQAGLSPGELFF
NA,TRBD1,TRBV7-8,TRBJ1-3,TGTGCCAGCAGCTTATTCGGACAGGGATCTTGGTCTGGAAACACCATATATTTT,CASSLFGQGSWSGNTIYF
few,NA,TRBV10-3,TRBJ2-1,TGTGCCATCAGCTCAGTACCCTCCAGCTCCTACAATGAGCAGTTCTTC,CAISSVPSSSYNEQFF
NA,NA,TRBV21-1,TRBJ2-3,TGTGCCAGCAGCCCCGGGACAGGGGGTATACCCACAGATACGCAGTATTTT,CASSPGTGGIPTDTQYF
NA,TRBD1,TRBV10-3,TRBJ2-7,TGTGCCATCAGGGAGGCCCGGGACAGCTCCTACGAGCAGTACTTC,CAIREARDSSYEQYF
NA,NA,TRBV5-1,TRBJ1-1,TGCGCCAGCAGCTTGATGGTCCGGGACACTGAAGCTTTCTTT,CASSLMVRDTEAFF
NA,NA,TRBV2,TRBJ2-5,TGTGCCAGCCGGTCTTATTGGAAGGAGACCCAGTACTTC,CASRSYWKETQYF
NA,TRBD1,TRBV9,TRBJ2-1,TGTGCCAGCAGCGTAGGGGGGACAGGGCCAAGGAATGAGCAGTTCTTC,CASSVGGTGPRNEQFF
NA,NA,TRBV29-1,TRBJ1-3,TGCAGCGTGGGAAGCCAGGGGACGGGAAACACCATATATTTT,CSVGSQGTGNTIYF
NA,NA,TRBV27,TRBJ1-4,TGTGCCAGCAGTTTTCGGGGGGCAGGGGAAAAACTGTTTTTT,CASSFRGAGEKLFF
NA,TRBD1,TRBV19,TRBJ2-7,TGTGCCAGTAGCAACAGGGGTGAGCCCTACGAGCAGTACTTC,CASSNRGEPYEQYF
NA,NA,TRBV28,TRBJ2-2,TGTGCCAGCAGTTTAGATACCGGGGAGCTGTTTTTT,CASSLDTGELFF
NA,NA,TRBV7-9,TRBJ1-1,TGTGCCAGCAGCTTACGCGCACCCATGAACACTGAAGCTTTCTTT,CASSLRAPMNTEAFF
NA,TRBD2,TRBV28,TRBJ2-3,TGTGCCAGCAGTTCGCTAGCGGGAGGTTGGACAGATACGCAGTATTTT,CASSSLAGGWTDTQYF
NA,TRBD1,TRBV5-1,TRBJ1-1,TGCGCCAGCAGCTTGGCCGAGGGACAGGAAGCTTTCTTT,CASSLAEGQEAFF
many,NA,TRBV25-1,TRBJ2-2,TGTGCCAGTACTGGGCTTAAACAGGGTATCGCCGGGGAGCTGTTTTTT,CASTGLKQGIAGELFF
NA,NA,TRBV5-1,TRBJ2-3,TGCGCCAGCAATGTGGCTAGCGGAGGGGGAGGAACAGATACGCAGTATTTT,CASNVASGGGGTDTQYF
NA,TRBD2,TRBV5-1,TRBJ2-7,TGCGCCAGCAGCTTGGGAGTAGCGGGAGGGCCGCTCGACGAGCAGTACTTC,CASSLGVAGGPLDEQYF
NA,TRBD1,TRBV28,TRBJ2-7,TGTGCCAGCAGCAAGGGGGACAGGGGGCTCTACGAGCAGTACTTC,CASSKGDRGLYEQYF
once,TRBD2,TRBV6-1,TRBJ2-5,TGTGCCACGACCAAGACTAGCGGGATCCAAGAGACCCAGTACTTC,CATTKTSGIQETQYF
NA,TRBD2,TRBV19,TRBJ2-3,TGTGCCAGTAGTACCCTAGCGGGAGTGACAGATACGCAGTATTTT,CASSTLAGVTDTQYF
NA,NA,TRBV28,TRBJ1-5,TGTGCCAGCAGTCCCCTCATCGGGGAGCCCAATCATAGCAATCAGCCCCAGCATTTT,CASSPLIGEPNHSNQPQHF
NA,NA,TRBV5-1,TRBJ2-1,TGCGCCAGCAGCGGAGAGACTGGCGCCCACGGCGATGAGCAGTTCTTC,CASSGETGAHGDEQFF
NA,NA,TRBV7-9,TRBJ1-1,TGTGCCAGCAGCTTAGTACAGGGTATAAACACTGAAGCTTTCTTT,CASSLVQGINTEAFF
NA,NA,TRBV28,TRBJ1-3,TGTGCCAGCCTCCGTGGGACTGGAAACACCATATATTTT,CASLRGTGNTIYF
once,TRBD1,TRBV28,TRBJ1-5,TGTGCCAGCAGTTTCGGGGACAGGGGGCTTCAGCCCCAGCATTTT,CASSFGDRGLQPQHF
NA,NA,TRBV2,TRBJ2-7,TGTGCCAGCAGCGCCAACTTGGGACTTGTCTCCTACGAGCAGTACTTC,CASSANLGLVSYEQYF
NA,NA,TRBV28,TRBJ1-5,TGTGCCAGCGGAGGACACCTGGATCAGCCCCAGCATTTT,CASGGHLDQPQHF
few,NA,TRBV2,TRBJ2-7,TGTGCCAGCAGGGAGGGGGCGAAGGGGGAGCAGTACTTC,CASREGAKGEQYF
NA,NA,TRBV5-8,TRBJ2-3,TGTGCGAGCAGTAGGGGCACAGATACGCAGTATTTT,CASSRGTDTQYF
NA,TRBD1,TRBV2,TRBJ1-5,TGTGCCAGCACAGAGGGGACAGGGATATTAGCGCCCCAGCATTTT,CASTEGTGILAPQHF
NA,TRBD1,TRBV5-1,TRBJ1-4,TGCGCCAGCAGCTTAGGGACAGGGAGTGAAAAACTGTTTTTT,CASSLGTGSEKLFF
NA,TRBD1,TRBV27,TRBJ2-7,TGTGCCAGCAGTTTACTGGGACAGGGGTACGAGCAGTACTTC,CASSLLGQGYEQYF
few,NA,TRBV20-1,TRBJ2-1,TGCAGTGCTAGGTTGAATGAGCAGTTCTTC,CSARLNEQFF
once,NA,TRBV7-2,TRBJ1-1,TGTGCCAGCAGCTTCGACTCGACAGGACCGAACACTGAAGCTTTCTTT,CASSFDSTGPNTEAFF
NA,NA,TRBV6-5,TRBJ2-5,TGTGCCAGCAGCAGTAACTCGGAGACCCAGTACTTC,CASSSNSETQYF
NA,TRBD1,TRBV5-4,TRBJ1-1,TGTGCCAGCAGCCAAGGGACAGGGGGCGCGGCTTTCTTT,CASSQGTGGAAFF
once,NA,TRBV2,TRBJ2-7,TGTGCCAGCAGTGATGTTGACATTAGCTCCTACGAGCAGTACTTC,CASSDVDISSYEQYF
once,NA,TRBV29-1,TRBJ2-7,TGCAGCGTTGTCCAGGGGCACTCCTACGAGCAGTACTTC,CSVVQGHSYEQYF
NA,NA,TRBV2,TRBJ1-5,TGTGCCACATCTTTGAGACAGGGCAATCAGCCCCAGCATTTT,CATSLRQGNQPQHF
NA,NA,TRBV2,TRBJ1-6,TGTGCCAGCAAGGGGCTGGGCTCTGAAAATTCACCCCTCCACTTT,CASKGLGSENSPLHF
NA,NA,TRBV11-2,TRBJ2-7,TGTGCCAGCAACCTGGTCGGAGGGAGCCACGGGCAGTACTTC,CASNLVGGSHGQYF
NA,NA,TRBV4-1,TRBJ1-4,TGCGCCAGCAGCCATCTCGGAGCCACTAATGAAAAACTGTTTTTT,CASSHLGATNEKLFF
NA,TRBD1,TRBV6-6,TRBJ2-1,TGTGCCTCCAGTGGGACAGGGGTCGGGATTGAGCAGTTCTTC,CASSGTGVGIEQFF
NA,NA,TRBV15,TRBJ1-5,TGTGCCACCAGCAGAGATCGTAACGGAAATCAGCCCCAGCATTTT,CATSRDRNGNQPQHF
NA,TRBD1,TRBV28,TRBJ1-5,TGTGCCAGCAGTGGGGCGGGACAGAGACCCAATCAGCCCCAGCATTTT,CASSGAGQRPNQPQHF
NA,TRBD2,TRBV7-7,TRBJ2-3,TGTGCCAGCAGCGCGACTAGCGGGGCCACAGATACGCAGTATTTT,CASSATSGATDTQYF
few,NA,TRBV2,TRBJ1-5,TGTGCCAGCAGTGAAGCGATAGGGGCCGGTCAGCCCCAGCATTTT,CASSEAIGAGQPQHF
NA,TRBD2,TRBV14,TRBJ2-7,TGTGCCAGCAGCCAAGACTGGACTAGCAGCCACGAGCAGTACTTC,CASSQDWTSSHEQYF
few,NA,TRBV7-9,TRBJ1-1,TGTGCCAGCAGCTTAACGTCCGACAGACCGAACACTGAAGCTTTCTTT,CASSLTSDRPNTEAFF